This passage covers 10 T cell receptor beta chains from one sample sequenced in a study of response to subunit inactivated influenza vaccine. MiXCR was run by TCRdb on the RT-PCR reads, yielding one entry per CDR3 protein. Of roughly 500,000 distinct CDR3 sequences listed, approximately 24% are singletons. These records were also assigned to another study, of T cells expressing NK-cell markers. That paper adds: What made the TCR beta cDNA was 5'RACE template switching with UMIs.

The sequencing used CD4+ T cells sorted from PBMCs, collected 11 to 12 days after vaccination. Receptors were obtained from a man over 45 who received an inactivated influenza vaccine.

This clonotype was recorded a few times. The chain couples TRBV7-2 to TRBJ1-6; weak D call: TRBD1 (6 bases). The CDR3 sequence is 15 residues long. Germline V gene lookup returns CDR1 SGHTA and CDR2 FQGNSA. Trimming cost V 5 bases and J 9 bases, with 17 bases left between them. The DNA for the CDR3 is TGTGCCAGCAGCCCCTTGGGGGGCGGGGGTTCACCCCTCCACTTT. Its translation: CASSPLGGGGSPLHF. Full variable domain (missing parts from reference TRBV7-2 and TRBJ1-6): GAGVSQSPSNKVTEKGKDVELRCDPISGHTALYWYRQSLGQGLEFLIYFQGNSAPDKSGLPSDRFSAERTGGSVSTLTIQRTQQEDSAVYLCASSPLGGGGSPLHFGNGTRLTVT.

This clonotype showed up just a few times. V is TRBV28 and J is TRBJ1-1; D not resolved. There are 15 residues in the CDR3. Germline lookup yields CDR1 MDHEN and CDR2 SYDVKM. Between the trimmed V and J ends, which lost 5 bases and 0 bases, there was a span of 13 bases. CDR3 sequence reads: CASSRPWGMNTEAFF. The CDR3 nucleotides read TGTGCCAGCAGTCGACCCTGGGGTATGAACACTGAAGCTTTCTTT.

This clonotype has more than one count but fewer than ten. The CDR3 nucleotides read TGTGCCAGCTCACCTGCTGGGACCCCGATTAATTCACCCCTCCACTTT. Translating gives CASSPAGTPINSPLHF. V gene TRBV18 combines with J gene TRBJ1-6, with a tentative D call TRBD1 (5 bases). Trimming removed 3 bases from V and 6 bases from J, with 15 bases in between. Germline loops: CDR1 KGHSH, CDR2 LQKENI. The CDR3 contains 16 residues.

This clonotype has only a few counts. The chain uses TRBV20-1 and TRBJ2-7; weak D call: TRBD1 (5 bases). The CDR3 loop spans 14 amino acids. Germline loops: CDR1 DFQATT, CDR2 SNEGSKA (reference sequence). The V end lost 3 bases, the J end lost 2 bases, and 14 bases lay between the germline ends. CDR3 DNA: TGCAGTGCTAGCTTGCAGGGAATCACCTACGAGCAGTACTTC. Its translation is CSASLQGITYEQYF.

Only a few counts were recorded for this clonotype. The chain links TRBV10-3 to TRBJ2-5; perhaps TRBD1 as D (5 bases). The CDR3 has 12 amino acids. Trimming took off 8 bases at V and 0 bases at J, with 7 bases between the two ends. Per germline, CDR1 ENHRY and CDR2 SYGVKD. CDR3 sequence: CAIGADQETQYF. For the CDR3, the DNA is TGTGCCATCGGGGCCGACCAAGAGACCCAGTACTTC.

This clonotype was counted a few times. The J gene is TRBJ2-1, the V gene TRBV5-1; 11 bases are a match to TRBD2. Germline V CDR1 and CDR2: SGHRS, YFSETQ. The CDR3 is 14 amino acids. J was trimmed by 7 bases and V by 5 bases; bases with no gene match: 5. The CDR3 loop is CASRSTSGSNEQFF. The CDR3 DNA is TGCGCCAGCAGGTCAACTAGCGGGAGTAATGAGCAGTTCTTC.

The chain recombines TRBV4-2 with TRBJ2-7, with TRBD1 matching over 7 bases. The CDR3 covers 15 residues. V trimming: 1 base; J trimming: 6 bases; junction bases outside the gene matches: 9. Germline V lookup: CDR1 LGHNA, CDR2 YNFKEQ. The CDR3 DNA is TGTGCCAGCAGCCAAGGGACAGGTTCCCCGGGCGAGCAGTACTTC. Its translation: CASSQGTGSPGEQYF.

This chain joins TRBV10-3 and TRBJ2-2, with a possible D match to TRBD2 (6 bases). The CDR3 is made up of 13 amino acids. CDR1 is ENHRY, CDR2 SYGVKD, per germline. V was trimmed by 5 bases and J by 5 bases, leaving 9 bases between them. In nucleotides, the CDR3 is TGTGCCATCAGTCTAGGAGGGACCGGGGAGCTGTTTTTT. Its protein is CAISLGGTGELFF.

This clonotype has only a few counts. CDR3: CASSATMQPGHLPGLGTNEQFF. The CDR3 region has the DNA TGCGCCAGCAGCGCTACTATGCAACCGGGACACTTACCGGGACTAGGGACAAATGAGCAGTTCTTC. The rearrangement links TRBV5-1 to TRBJ2-1, with TRBD2 matching over 8 bases. J gave up 7 bases and V 4 bases, and 31 bases lay outside the gene matches. Looked up from germline, CDR1 is SGHRS and CDR2 is YFSETQ. There are 22 residues in the CDR3.

The chain recombines TRBV5-5 with TRBJ1-1; D gene unclear. Deletions cut 1 base from V and 1 base from J, with 11 bases between. Looked up from germline, CDR1 is SGHKS and CDR2 is YYEKEE (reference sequence). The CDR3 extends over 15 amino acids. The CDR3 coding sequence is TGTGCCAGCAGCTTGTGGAAGGGCTCGAACACTGAAGCTTTCTTT. Its protein product is CASSLWKGSNTEAFF.